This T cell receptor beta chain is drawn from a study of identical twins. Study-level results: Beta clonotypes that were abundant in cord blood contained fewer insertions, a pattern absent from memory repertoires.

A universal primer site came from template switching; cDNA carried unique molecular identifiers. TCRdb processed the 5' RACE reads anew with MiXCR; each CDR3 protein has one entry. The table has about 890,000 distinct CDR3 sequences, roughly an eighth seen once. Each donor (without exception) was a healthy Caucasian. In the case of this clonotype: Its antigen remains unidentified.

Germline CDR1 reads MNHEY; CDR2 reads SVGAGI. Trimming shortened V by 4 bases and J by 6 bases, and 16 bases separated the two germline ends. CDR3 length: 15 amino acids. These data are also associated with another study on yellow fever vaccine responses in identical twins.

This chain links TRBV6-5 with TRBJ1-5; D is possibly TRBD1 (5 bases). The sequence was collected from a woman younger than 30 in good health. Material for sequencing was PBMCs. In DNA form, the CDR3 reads TGTGCCAGCAGTTCTCTGGGGGGGAACGGTCAGCCCCAGCATTTT. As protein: CASSSLGGNGQPQHF.